This T cell receptor beta chain was documented in a study of blood T cell repertoires in COVID-19. Study-level information: Researchers got acute and convalescent COVID-19 samples from the United States, Italy and Spain.

Seattle cases were enrolled at active infection and followed longitudinally. Deletions cut 2 bases from V and 4 bases from J, with 15 bases between. Germline assignment: CDR1 SGHTA and CDR2 FQGNSA. The CDR3 is made up of 15 amino acids. Original analysis: Reference gene primer amplification gave estimated nucleated cell counts. Sequencing used immunoSEQ multiplex PCR; TCRdb keeps in-frame clones, though not all of them. That table gives V, J and clone size, and the DNA gave D and trimming. The data show more than 200,000 clones, 88% seen once. Specimen: peripheral blood. This receptor was taken from a woman aged 30 to 39 with COVID-19, enrolled during active disease. The chain links TRBV7-2 to TRBJ2-7; TRBD2 might be the D (6 bases). CDR3: CASSLFLASVYEQYV. The DNA for the CDR3 is TGTGCCAGCAGCTTATTTCTAGCGAGTGTTTACGAGCAGTACGTC.